A selection of T cell receptor beta chains follows, all from one sample in a study of cytomegalovirus exposure and HLA in healthy donors. The assay was immunoSEQ multiplex PCR, and TCRdb's table has in-frame clones only and misses some. The sample contains 90,000 to 100,000 clones, around 72% of which appear only once. Sequencing was performed on PBMCs. The receptors originated from a male donor in good health and CMV-seronegative. Each CDR3 is given with its conserved first and last residue. A D gene is named only where the DNA matches it firmly. Clone sizes are given selectively: once, few, many, or a class where the clone is expanded.

clone_size: few
d_call: .
v_call: TRBV11-2
j_call: TRBJ2-7
cdr3_aa: CASSPPAVGGYEQYF
cdr3_nt: TGTGCCAGCAGCCCCCCCGCAGTAGGGGGTTACGAGCAGTACTTC

clone_size: few
d_call: .
v_call: TRBV7-9
j_call: TRBJ1-4
cdr3_aa: CASSLDHKRELFF
cdr3_nt: TGTGCCAGCAGCTTAGATCATAAGCGCGAACTGTTTTTT

clone_size: once
d_call: TRBD1
v_call: TRBV10-3
j_call: TRBJ1-4
cdr3_aa: CAISEPSGTGGEKLFF
cdr3_nt: TGTGCCATCAGTGAGCCCTCCGGGACAGGGGGTGAAAAACTGTTTTTT

clone_size: .
d_call: TRBD2
v_call: TRBV25-1
j_call: TRBJ2-3
cdr3_aa: CASSLRSGANTDTQYF
cdr3_nt: TGTGCCAGCAGTCTGCGTAGCGGGGCAAACACAGATACGCAGTATTTT

clone_size: .
d_call: TRBD2
v_call: TRBV7-3
j_call: TRBJ2-3
cdr3_aa: CASSLRGGASGTDTQYF
cdr3_nt: TGTGCCAGCAGCTTAAGGGGAGGGGCTAGCGGCACAGATACGCAGTATTTT

clone_size: .
d_call: .
v_call: TRBV6-5
j_call: TRBJ1-1
cdr3_aa: CASSYTGTTEAFF
cdr3_nt: TGTGCCAGCAGTTACACAGGGACCACTGAAGCTTTCTTT

clone_size: .
d_call: TRBD2
v_call: TRBV5-1
j_call: TRBJ2-7
cdr3_aa: CASSWTSASYEQYF
cdr3_nt: TGCGCCAGCAGCTGGACTAGCGCTTCCTACGAGCAGTACTTC

clone_size: once
d_call: .
v_call: TRBV28
j_call: TRBJ2-5
cdr3_aa: CASSQTRKRKETQYF
cdr3_nt: TGTGCCAGCAGCCAGACTCGAAAAAGAAAAGAGACCCAGTACTTC

clone_size: .
d_call: .
v_call: TRBV6-6
j_call: TRBJ1-1
cdr3_aa: CASSYSGGDEAFF
cdr3_nt: TGTGCCAGCAGTTACTCGGGGGGGGATGAAGCTTTCTTT

clone_size: many
d_call: .
v_call: TRBV19
j_call: TRBJ1-5
cdr3_aa: CASRNGQIINQPQHF
cdr3_nt: TGTGCCAGTAGGAACGGACAGATTATCAATCAGCCCCAGCATTTT

clone_size: .
d_call: TRBD1
v_call: TRBV29-1
j_call: TRBJ2-3
cdr3_aa: CSAATGGVGTDTQYF
cdr3_nt: TGCAGCGCCGCAACAGGGGGAGTCGGCACAGATACGCAGTATTTT

clone_size: .
d_call: .
v_call: TRBV4-2
j_call: TRBJ2-4
cdr3_aa: CASSPEARSSLNIQYF
cdr3_nt: TGTGCCAGCAGCCCTGAAGCTAGGAGCTCTTTAAACATTCAGTACTTC

clone_size: .
d_call: TRBD1
v_call: TRBV6-5
j_call: TRBJ1-3
cdr3_aa: CASSYSFGTAGNTIYF
cdr3_nt: TGTGCCAGCAGTTACTCTTTTGGGACAGCTGGAAACACCATATATTTT

clone_size: .
d_call: .
v_call: TRBV30
j_call: TRBJ2-1
cdr3_aa: CAWSVSLRYNEQFF
cdr3_nt: TGTGCCTGGAGTGTAAGTTTGCGGTACAATGAGCAGTTCTTC

clone_size: once
d_call: TRBD2
v_call: TRBV15
j_call: TRBJ2-5
cdr3_aa: CATSGGGQETQYF
cdr3_nt: TGTGCCACCAGCGGGGGGGGCCAAGAGACCCAGTACTTC

clone_size: .
d_call: .
v_call: TRBV7-9
j_call: TRBJ1-2
cdr3_aa: CASSSYRSSNYGYTF
cdr3_nt: TGTGCCAGCAGCTCGTACAGGAGCTCTAACTATGGCTACACCTTC

clone_size: .
d_call: .
v_call: TRBV7-8
j_call: TRBJ1-1
cdr3_aa: CASSRRNTEAFF
cdr3_nt: TGTGCCAGCAGCCGCAGGAACACTGAAGCTTTCTTT

clone_size: .
d_call: TRBD1
v_call: TRBV27
j_call: TRBJ2-7
cdr3_aa: CASSLSPRRQGTSYEQYF
cdr3_nt: TGTGCCAGCAGTTTATCCCCCCGGAGACAGGGCACCTCCTACGAGCAGTACTTC

clone_size: .
d_call: TRBD1
v_call: TRBV9
j_call: TRBJ1-3
cdr3_aa: CAGSQGAPGNTIYF
cdr3_nt: TGTGCCGGCAGCCAGGGGGCCCCCGGAAACACCATATATTTT

clone_size: .
d_call: .
v_call: TRBV5-1
j_call: TRBJ2-7
cdr3_aa: CASSLVRQSYEQYF
cdr3_nt: TGCGCCAGCAGCTTGGTCCGACAGTCCTACGAGCAGTACTTC

clone_size: .
d_call: TRBD1
v_call: TRBV28
j_call: TRBJ2-7
cdr3_aa: CASSRQGTRAYEQYF
cdr3_nt: TGTGCCAGCAGCCGACAGGGAACGAGGGCCTACGAGCAGTACTTC

clone_size: .
d_call: .
v_call: TRBV7-6
j_call: TRBJ2-7
cdr3_aa: CASSLALYRANEQYF
cdr3_nt: TGTGCCAGCAGCTTAGCGCTATACAGGGCAAACGAGCAGTACTTC

clone_size: .
d_call: TRBD2
v_call: TRBV29-1
j_call: TRBJ2-7
cdr3_aa: CSVGPLAVPPYEQYF
cdr3_nt: TGCAGCGTAGGACCACTAGCGGTTCCACCCTACGAGCAGTACTTC

clone_size: .
d_call: TRBD1
v_call: TRBV29-1
j_call: TRBJ2-2
cdr3_aa: CSVRDRGNTGELFF
cdr3_nt: TGCAGCGTTAGGGACAGGGGGAACACCGGGGAGCTGTTTTTT

clone_size: .
d_call: .
v_call: TRBV28
j_call: TRBJ1-1
cdr3_aa: CASSVTTGKGAFF
cdr3_nt: TGTGCCAGCAGTGTCACAACAGGGAAAGGAGCTTTCTTT

clone_size: .
d_call: .
v_call: TRBV27
j_call: TRBJ1-5
cdr3_aa: CASSLLAGSSNQPQHF
cdr3_nt: TGTGCCAGCAGTTTATTGGCAGGTTCTAGCAATCAGCCCCAGCATTTT

clone_size: .
d_call: .
v_call: TRBV29-1
j_call: TRBJ2-1
cdr3_aa: CSVDRAGAYNEQFF
cdr3_nt: TGCAGCGTTGATAGGGCAGGGGCCTACAATGAGCAGTTCTTC

clone_size: .
d_call: TRBD1
v_call: TRBV7-2
j_call: TRBJ1-3
cdr3_aa: CASGQGIGGNTIYF
cdr3_nt: TGTGCCAGCGGACAGGGGATAGGTGGAAACACCATATATTTT

clone_size: .
d_call: .
v_call: TRBV10-3
j_call: TRBJ2-2
cdr3_aa: CAISESRQGAGGELFF
cdr3_nt: TGTGCCATCAGTGAGTCCAGACAGGGAGCGGGCGGGGAGCTGTTTTTT

clone_size: .
d_call: .
v_call: TRBV30
j_call: TRBJ2-2
cdr3_aa: CAWSWGRTGELFF
cdr3_nt: TGTGCCTGGAGTTGGGGGAGGACCGGGGAGCTGTTTTTT

clone_size: .
d_call: TRBD1
v_call: TRBV9
j_call: TRBJ1-1
cdr3_aa: CASSVGQGHGEAFF
cdr3_nt: TGTGCCAGCAGCGTAGGACAGGGGCATGGTGAAGCTTTCTTT

clone_size: .
d_call: TRBD2
v_call: TRBV7-2
j_call: TRBJ2-7
cdr3_aa: CASSLELAGAVHEQYF
cdr3_nt: TGTGCCAGCAGCTTAGAACTAGCGGGAGCAGTCCACGAGCAGTACTTC

clone_size: once
d_call: .
v_call: TRBV9
j_call: TRBJ2-4
cdr3_aa: CASSVGEAIFPPIQYF
cdr3_nt: TGTGCCAGCAGCGTAGGAGAGGCGATCTTTCCCCCGATTCAGTACTTC

clone_size: few
d_call: TRBD2
v_call: TRBV5-1
j_call: TRBJ2-5
cdr3_aa: CASSLGGGGRGETQYF
cdr3_nt: TGCGCCAGCAGCTTGGGTGGAGGCGGGAGAGGAGAGACCCAGTACTTC

clone_size: .
d_call: .
v_call: TRBV2
j_call: TRBJ2-3
cdr3_aa: CASSAGLTQYF
cdr3_nt: TGTGCCAGCAGTGCAGGGTTGACGCAGTATTTT

clone_size: .
d_call: TRBD2
v_call: TRBV14
j_call: TRBJ2-5
cdr3_aa: CASSQLLAGQETQYF
cdr3_nt: TGTGCCAGCAGCCAATTACTAGCGGGGCAAGAGACCCAGTACTTC

clone_size: .
d_call: TRBD2
v_call: TRBV7-2
j_call: TRBJ2-7
cdr3_aa: CASSQSGLAGGRNEQYF
cdr3_nt: TGTGCCAGCAGCCAAAGTGGCTTGGCGGGAGGAAGGAACGAGCAGTACTTC

clone_size: .
d_call: .
v_call: TRBV9
j_call: TRBJ2-2
cdr3_aa: CASSVEGGGYTGELFF
cdr3_nt: TGTGCCAGCAGCGTCGAGGGTGGGGGCTACACCGGGGAGCTGTTTTTT

clone_size: .
d_call: .
v_call: TRBV5-1
j_call: TRBJ2-7
cdr3_aa: CASSLGQMSYEQYF
cdr3_nt: TGCGCCAGCAGCTTAGGACAGATGTCCTACGAGCAGTACTTC

clone_size: .
d_call: TRBD1
v_call: TRBV6-4
j_call: TRBJ1-2
cdr3_aa: CASSDLQGTGGVDGYTF
cdr3_nt: TGTGCCAGCAGTGACCTTCAAGGGACAGGGGGCGTGGATGGCTACACCTTC

clone_size: .
d_call: .
v_call: TRBV27
j_call: TRBJ2-3
cdr3_aa: CASSLSSGNTDTQYF
cdr3_nt: TGTGCCAGCAGTTTGAGTAGCGGTAACACAGATACGCAGTATTTT

clone_size: .
d_call: TRBD2
v_call: TRBV9
j_call: TRBJ2-2
cdr3_aa: CASSVGGSNTGELFF
cdr3_nt: TGTGCCAGCAGCGTAGGCGGGAGTAACACCGGGGAGCTGTTTTTT

clone_size: .
d_call: .
v_call: TRBV25-1
j_call: TRBJ1-3
cdr3_aa: CASSTRRQEASGNTIYF
cdr3_nt: TGTGCCAGCAGTACCCGGCGACAGGAAGCTTCTGGAAACACCATATATTTT

clone_size: .
d_call: .
v_call: TRBV9
j_call: TRBJ1-1
cdr3_aa: CASSVGGRPWAEAFF
cdr3_nt: TGTGCCAGCAGCGTAGGAGGTAGGCCTTGGGCTGAAGCTTTCTTT

clone_size: few
d_call: TRBD2
v_call: TRBV27
j_call: TRBJ2-7
cdr3_aa: CASSRTTSGSLYEQYF
cdr3_nt: TGTGCCAGCAGTCGGACGACTAGCGGGTCCCTCTACGAGCAGTACTTC

clone_size: .
d_call: .
v_call: TRBV6-1
j_call: TRBJ2-7
cdr3_aa: CASSDTVFFHYEQYF
cdr3_nt: TGTGCCAGCAGTGATACGGTTTTCTTCCACTACGAGCAGTACTTC

clone_size: .
d_call: TRBD1
v_call: TRBV30
j_call: TRBJ1-5
cdr3_aa: CAWSVPPRRTGRDNQPQHF
cdr3_nt: TGTGCCTGGAGTGTACCCCCTCGACGGACAGGGAGAGACAATCAGCCCCAGCATTTT

clone_size: few
d_call: .
v_call: TRBV2
j_call: TRBJ1-5
cdr3_aa: CASSERGSPNQPQHF
cdr3_nt: TGTGCCAGCAGTGAAAGGGGGTCTCCCAATCAGCCCCAGCATTTT

clone_size: .
d_call: .
v_call: TRBV4-1
j_call: TRBJ1-2
cdr3_aa: CASSQDISRHLDGYTF
cdr3_nt: TGCGCCAGCAGCCAAGATATAAGCCGGCACCTAGATGGCTACACCTTC

clone_size: .
d_call: TRBD1
v_call: TRBV28
j_call: TRBJ1-5
cdr3_aa: CASRLTGDRLGNQPQHF
cdr3_nt: TGTGCCAGCAGATTGACAGGGGATAGATTGGGCAATCAGCCCCAGCATTTT

clone_size: .
d_call: .
v_call: TRBV28
j_call: TRBJ1-3
cdr3_aa: CASSSLQDRTGNTIYF
cdr3_nt: TGTGCCAGCAGTTCCCTACAGGATCGAACTGGAAACACCATATATTTT

clone_size: .
d_call: TRBD1
v_call: TRBV27
j_call: TRBJ2-1
cdr3_aa: CASSFFGTGQFF
cdr3_nt: TGTGCCAGCAGTTTCTTCGGGACAGGTCAGTTCTTC

clone_size: .
d_call: TRBD1
v_call: TRBV10-3
j_call: TRBJ2-1
cdr3_aa: CAISEYLGTGSYNEQFF
cdr3_nt: TGTGCCATCAGTGAGTATTTAGGGACAGGGTCCTACAATGAGCAGTTCTTC

clone_size: few
d_call: TRBD1
v_call: TRBV6-1
j_call: TRBJ1-1
cdr3_aa: CASSEARGSEAFF
cdr3_nt: TGTGCCAGCAGTGAAGCCAGGGGGTCTGAAGCTTTCTTT

clone_size: .
d_call: TRBD2
v_call: TRBV6-1
j_call: TRBJ2-1
cdr3_aa: CASLLAGVPDNEQFF
cdr3_nt: TGTGCCAGCCTACTAGCGGGAGTTCCCGACAATGAGCAGTTCTTC

clone_size: .
d_call: .
v_call: TRBV7-9
j_call: TRBJ2-7
cdr3_aa: CAGDSGTGAYEQYF
cdr3_nt: TGTGCCGGTGATTCCGGGACGGGAGCCTACGAGCAGTACTTC

clone_size: .
d_call: .
v_call: TRBV6-6
j_call: TRBJ1-3
cdr3_aa: CASSRIEQGSGNTIYF
cdr3_nt: TGTGCCAGCAGTCGTATAGAACAGGGCTCTGGAAACACCATATATTTT

clone_size: few
d_call: TRBD1
v_call: TRBV6-1
j_call: TRBJ2-2
cdr3_aa: CASWTGIGELFF
cdr3_nt: TGTGCCAGTTGGACAGGAATCGGGGAGCTGTTTTTT

clone_size: few
d_call: .
v_call: TRBV9
j_call: TRBJ2-3
cdr3_aa: CASSVEGTSTDTQYF
cdr3_nt: TGTGCCAGCAGCGTAGAAGGGACTAGCACAGATACGCAGTATTTT